This T cell receptor (beta chain) was profiled in a study of shared clonotypes between healthy human individuals. Broader study findings: Blood was the only sampled material, and tissue repertoires likely differ.

Replicate PCRs for sorted subsets used 200 to 250 ng DNA; this equaled about 30,000 T cell genomes. Method: immunoSEQ multiplex PCR; TCRdb's copy keeps in-frame clones and lacks some. The top ten hold around 0.4% of the sample, which has 2 million to 3 million clones, approximately 93% seen once. The CDR3 is 13 amino acids. From germline, CDR1 is SNHLY and CDR2 FYNNEI. The V end lost 6 bases, the J end lost 4 bases, and 12 bases lay between the germline ends. Remarks on this clone: Its specificity is unknown. The sample carries other DNA sequences with the same CDR3.

This rearrangement joins TRBV2 to TRBJ2-5; D not resolved. The TCR comes from a man between 18 and 29 years old in good health. Some clones in this sample may be carry-over from other donors' samples. The sample consisted of naive CD4+ T cells from PBMCs. Indicated subset: CD45RA+ positively selected. Here the CDR3 reads CASSVLGGETQYF. The CDR3 DNA reads as TGTGCCAGCAGCGTCCTAGGTGGAGAGACCCAGTACTTC.